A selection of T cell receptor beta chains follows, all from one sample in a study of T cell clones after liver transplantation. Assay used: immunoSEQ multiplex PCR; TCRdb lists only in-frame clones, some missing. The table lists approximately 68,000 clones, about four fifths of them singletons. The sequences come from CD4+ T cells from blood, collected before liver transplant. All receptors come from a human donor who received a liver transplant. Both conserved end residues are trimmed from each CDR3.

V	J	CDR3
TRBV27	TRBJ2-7	ASSRDNREQY
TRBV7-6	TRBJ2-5	ASSSLSPNLKTQY
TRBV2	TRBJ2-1	ASSDIYGTTEQF
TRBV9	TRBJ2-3	ASSPIAGGTDTQY
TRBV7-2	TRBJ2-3	ASSLDRGATDTQY
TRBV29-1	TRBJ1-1	SVGQGVDTEAF
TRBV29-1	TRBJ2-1	SVSGAGAYNEQF
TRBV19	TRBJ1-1	ASTRTLYTEAF
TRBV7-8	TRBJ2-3	ASRLAGAADTQY
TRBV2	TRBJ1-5	ASSGGNYFSNQPQH
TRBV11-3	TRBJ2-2	ASGDNTGELF
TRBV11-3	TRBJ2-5	ASSLGRSRHGSAGETQY
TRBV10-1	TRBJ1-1	ASSAGLFTEAF
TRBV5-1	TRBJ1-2	ASSSGTGATYGYT
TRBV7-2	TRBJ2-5	ASSLASGGQPGETQY
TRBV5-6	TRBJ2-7	ASSRGTSGFAYEQY
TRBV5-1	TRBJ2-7	ASSSGGNYEQY
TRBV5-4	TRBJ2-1	ASSLGLAGGDEQF
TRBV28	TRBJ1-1	ASSRLQGTTEAF
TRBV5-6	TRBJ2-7	ASSLLGQPFSYEQY
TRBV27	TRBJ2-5	ASSSRLAGGAETQY
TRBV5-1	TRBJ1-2	ASSSTSRGDGYGYT
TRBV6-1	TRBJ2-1	ASSELTGMSSYNEQF
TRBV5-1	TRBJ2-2	ASSTSGRGTGELF
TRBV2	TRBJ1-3	ASSVTGSPGNTIY
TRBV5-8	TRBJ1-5	ASSFWGGNQPQH
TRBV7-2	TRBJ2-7	ASSSSRGAPYEQY
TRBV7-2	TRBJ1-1	ASSRLTGTEAF
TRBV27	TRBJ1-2	ASSSGTASFYGYT
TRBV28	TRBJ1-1	ASRRGRFTEAF
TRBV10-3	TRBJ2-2	AISEGANTGELF
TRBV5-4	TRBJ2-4	ASSLGVAKNIQY
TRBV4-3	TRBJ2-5	ASSQDYTGTQY